This is a list of T cell receptor beta chains from one sample in a study of cytomegalovirus exposure and HLA in healthy donors. Clones were sequenced by immunoSEQ multiplex PCR, and TCRdb holds only the in-frame ones, with some missing. The repertoire consists of approximately 180,000 clones, with roughly 83% occurring once and the leading ten covering 1.5% to 2%. The sample consisted of PBMCs. All receptors derive from a woman aged 45-59 years in good health and CMV-seronegative. Both conserved end residues are trimmed from each CDR3. Fields, in order: J gene, V gene, CDR3 protein.

j_call: TRBJ2-7; v_call: TRBV28; cdr3_aa: ASSLQGWAYEQY
j_call: TRBJ1-1; v_call: TRBV9; cdr3_aa: ASSVGQGALNTEAF
j_call: TRBJ1-1; v_call: TRBV7-9; cdr3_aa: ASSLERGGGTNTEAF
j_call: TRBJ1-5; v_call: TRBV19; cdr3_aa: ASNNAQGVGNQPQH
j_call: TRBJ1-3; v_call: TRBV28; cdr3_aa: ASSRGTTSGNTIY
j_call: TRBJ1-3; v_call: TRBV7-3; cdr3_aa: ASSSGPGNTIY
j_call: TRBJ2-7; v_call: TRBV7-7; cdr3_aa: ASSLAMDSSYEQY
j_call: TRBJ2-7; v_call: TRBV14; cdr3_aa: ASSADRLYEQY
j_call: TRBJ2-5; v_call: TRBV6-7; cdr3_aa: ASSYSRARSQETQY
j_call: TRBJ1-3; v_call: TRBV30; cdr3_aa: AWSDDRSSGNTIY
j_call: TRBJ2-1; v_call: TRBV19; cdr3_aa: ASSEGGSYNEQF
j_call: TRBJ1-1; v_call: TRBV19; cdr3_aa: ASRVQGAKSEAF
j_call: TRBJ2-1; v_call: TRBV27; cdr3_aa: ASGFRGYNEQF
j_call: TRBJ2-3; v_call: TRBV29-1; cdr3_aa: SVVDQGMTDTQY
j_call: TRBJ2-7; v_call: TRBV7-2; cdr3_aa: ASSYRGPWGGEQY
j_call: TRBJ1-1; v_call: TRBV25-1; cdr3_aa: ASSALNTEAF
j_call: TRBJ2-1; v_call: TRBV7-7; cdr3_aa: ASSLLGGRDEQF
j_call: TRBJ2-1; v_call: TRBV9; cdr3_aa: ASSVAGAYEQF
j_call: TRBJ1-1; v_call: TRBV7-9; cdr3_aa: ASSLGLRENTEAF
j_call: TRBJ1-5; v_call: TRBV7-2; cdr3_aa: ASSPRPSGNQPQH
j_call: TRBJ2-7; v_call: TRBV18; cdr3_aa: ASTDSLPSEQY
j_call: TRBJ1-3; v_call: TRBV5-5; cdr3_aa: ASSLGGQGNTIY
j_call: TRBJ2-2; v_call: TRBV2; cdr3_aa: ASSEEGGGALTGELF
j_call: TRBJ1-1; v_call: TRBV10-3; cdr3_aa: AISERGRMNTEAF
j_call: TRBJ2-7; v_call: TRBV19; cdr3_aa: ASQRGQGAKEQY
j_call: TRBJ1-3; v_call: TRBV2; cdr3_aa: ASQVRGNTIY
j_call: TRBJ2-3; v_call: TRBV27; cdr3_aa: ASRDASTNTQY
j_call: TRBJ2-1; v_call: TRBV7-2; cdr3_aa: ASSPNFAGNNEQF
j_call: TRBJ1-1; v_call: TRBV25-1; cdr3_aa: ASSVKGGTEAF
j_call: TRBJ2-1; v_call: TRBV27; cdr3_aa: ASMVRVDDEQF
j_call: TRBJ2-7; v_call: TRBV7-9; cdr3_aa: ASSRTASLAGAYEQY
j_call: TRBJ2-1; v_call: TRBV5-1; cdr3_aa: ASSLEQPMNEQF
j_call: TRBJ2-7; v_call: TRBV5-1; cdr3_aa: ASSLGRGQVAGEQY
j_call: TRBJ2-5; v_call: TRBV7-9; cdr3_aa: ASSPSGEGLETQY
j_call: TRBJ2-5; v_call: TRBV13; cdr3_aa: ASSLDRGWGETQY
j_call: TRBJ1-1; v_call: TRBV15; cdr3_aa: ATSRAQTTGNTEAF
j_call: TRBJ1-1; v_call: TRBV7-2; cdr3_aa: ASRLQGARTEAF
j_call: TRBJ2-5; v_call: TRBV6-1; cdr3_aa: ASSQGWEQY
j_call: TRBJ2-3; v_call: TRBV18; cdr3_aa: ASSPRPGLAGGTDTQY
j_call: TRBJ2-1; v_call: TRBV6-1; cdr3_aa: ASSERGGHNEQF
j_call: TRBJ1-1; v_call: TRBV9; cdr3_aa: ASSVEQGSSTEAF
j_call: TRBJ2-7; v_call: TRBV7-9; cdr3_aa: ASSARTSGRSYEQY
j_call: TRBJ1-3; v_call: TRBV10-3; cdr3_aa: AISGATGISGNTIY